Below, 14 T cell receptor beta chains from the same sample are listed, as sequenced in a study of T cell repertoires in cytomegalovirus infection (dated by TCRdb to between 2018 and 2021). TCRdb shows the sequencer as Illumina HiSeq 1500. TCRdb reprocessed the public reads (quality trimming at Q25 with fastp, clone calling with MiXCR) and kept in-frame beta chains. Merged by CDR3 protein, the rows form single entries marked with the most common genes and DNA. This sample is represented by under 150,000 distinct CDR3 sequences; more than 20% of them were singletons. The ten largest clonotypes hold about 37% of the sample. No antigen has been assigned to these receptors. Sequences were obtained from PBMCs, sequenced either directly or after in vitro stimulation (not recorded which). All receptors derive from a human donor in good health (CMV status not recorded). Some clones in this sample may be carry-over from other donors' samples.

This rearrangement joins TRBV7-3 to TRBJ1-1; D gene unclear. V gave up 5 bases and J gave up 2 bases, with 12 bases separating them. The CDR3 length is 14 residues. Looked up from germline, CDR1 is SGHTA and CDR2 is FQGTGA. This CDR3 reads CASSPGRLNTEAFF. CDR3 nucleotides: TGTGCCAGCAGCCCCGGACGGCTAAACACTGAAGCTTTCTTT. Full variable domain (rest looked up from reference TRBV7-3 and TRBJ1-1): GAGVSQTPSNKVTEKGKYVELRCDPISGHTALYWYRQSLGQGPEFLIYFQGTGAADDSGLPNDRFFAVRPEGSVSTLKIQRTERGDSAVYLCASSPGRLNTEAFFGQGTRLTVV.

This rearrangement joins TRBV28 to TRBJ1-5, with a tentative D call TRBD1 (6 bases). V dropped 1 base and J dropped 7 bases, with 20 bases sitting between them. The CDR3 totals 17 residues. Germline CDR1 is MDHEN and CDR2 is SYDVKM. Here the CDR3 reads CASSLSTWGGASQPQHF. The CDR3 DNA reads TGTGCCAGCAGTTTATCCACGTGGGGGGGGGCTTCGCAGCCCCAGCATTTT.

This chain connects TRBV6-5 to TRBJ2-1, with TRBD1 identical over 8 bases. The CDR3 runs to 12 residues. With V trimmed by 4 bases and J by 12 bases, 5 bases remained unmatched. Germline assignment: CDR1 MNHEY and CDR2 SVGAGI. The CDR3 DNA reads TGTGCCAGCAGTTCAACAGGGGGACGGCAGTTCTTC. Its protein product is CASSSTGGRQFF.

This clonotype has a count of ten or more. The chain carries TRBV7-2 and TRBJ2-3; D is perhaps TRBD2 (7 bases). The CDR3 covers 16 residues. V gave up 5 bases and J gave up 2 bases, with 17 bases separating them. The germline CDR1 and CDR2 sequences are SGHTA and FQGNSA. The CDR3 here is CASSTAQRDITDTQYF. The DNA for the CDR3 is TGTGCCAGCAGCACAGCCCAGCGGGACATCACAGATACGCAGTATTTT.

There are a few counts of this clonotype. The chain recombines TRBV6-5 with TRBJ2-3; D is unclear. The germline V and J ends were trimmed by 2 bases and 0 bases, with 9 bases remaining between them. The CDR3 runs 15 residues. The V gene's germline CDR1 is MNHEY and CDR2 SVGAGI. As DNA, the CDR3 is TGTGCCAGCAGTTACACCGAAGAAAGCACAGATACGCAGTATTTT. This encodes CASSYTEESTDTQYF.

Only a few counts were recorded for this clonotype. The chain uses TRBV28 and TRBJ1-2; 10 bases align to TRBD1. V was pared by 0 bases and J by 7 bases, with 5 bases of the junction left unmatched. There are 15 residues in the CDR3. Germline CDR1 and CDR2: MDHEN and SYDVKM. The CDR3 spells CASSLWSGQGFGYTF. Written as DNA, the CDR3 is TGTGCCAGCAGTTTATGGTCGGGACAGGGGTTTGGCTACACCTTC.

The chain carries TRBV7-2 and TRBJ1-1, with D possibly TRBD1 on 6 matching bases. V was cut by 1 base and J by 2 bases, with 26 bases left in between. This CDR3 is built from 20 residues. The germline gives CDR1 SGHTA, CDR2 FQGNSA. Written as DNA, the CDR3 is TGTGCCAGCAGCTTAGGTCTTGGGGGGGGGGCGAAGGTTTTCAACACTGAAGCTTTCTTT. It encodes CASSLGLGGGAKVFNTEAFF.

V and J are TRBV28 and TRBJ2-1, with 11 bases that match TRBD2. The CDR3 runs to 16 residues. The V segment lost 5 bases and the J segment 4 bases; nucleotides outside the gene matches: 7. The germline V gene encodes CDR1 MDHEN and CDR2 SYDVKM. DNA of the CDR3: TGTGCCAGCAGTACATTGGGACTAGCGGATTACAATGAGCAGTTCTTC. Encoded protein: CASSTLGLADYNEQFF.

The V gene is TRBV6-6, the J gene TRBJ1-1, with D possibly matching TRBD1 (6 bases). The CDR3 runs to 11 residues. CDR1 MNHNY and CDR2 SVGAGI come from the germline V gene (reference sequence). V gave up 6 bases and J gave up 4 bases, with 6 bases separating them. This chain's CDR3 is CASRGATEAFF. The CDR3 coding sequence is TGTGCCAGCAGGGGGGCCACTGAAGCTTTCTTT.

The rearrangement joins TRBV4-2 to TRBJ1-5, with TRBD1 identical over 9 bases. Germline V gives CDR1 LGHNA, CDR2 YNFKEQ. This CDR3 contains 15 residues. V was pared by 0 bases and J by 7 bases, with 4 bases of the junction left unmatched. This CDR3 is CASSQDGDRDQPQHF. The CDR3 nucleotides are TGTGCCAGCAGCCAAGATGGGGACAGGGACCAGCCCCAGCATTTT.

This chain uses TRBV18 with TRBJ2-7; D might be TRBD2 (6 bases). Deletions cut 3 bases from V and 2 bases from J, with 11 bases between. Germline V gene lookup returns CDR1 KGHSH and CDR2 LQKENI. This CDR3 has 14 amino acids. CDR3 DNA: TGTGCCAGCTCACCGCGGGACGGGACCTACGAGCAGTACTTC. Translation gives CASSPRDGTYEQYF.

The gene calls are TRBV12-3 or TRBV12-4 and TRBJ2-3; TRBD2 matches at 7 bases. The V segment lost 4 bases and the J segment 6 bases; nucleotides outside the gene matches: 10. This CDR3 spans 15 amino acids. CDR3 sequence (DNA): TGTGCCAGCAGTTCTCGCGGCGGGAGAGGCGATACGCAGTATTTT. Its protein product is CASSSRGGRGDTQYF.

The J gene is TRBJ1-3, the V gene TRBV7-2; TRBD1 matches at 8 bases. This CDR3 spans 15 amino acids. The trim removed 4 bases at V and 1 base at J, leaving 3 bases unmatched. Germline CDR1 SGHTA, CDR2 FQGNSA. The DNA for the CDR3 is TGTGCCAGCAGCTGGAGGACAGGGTCTGGAAACACCATATATTTT. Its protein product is CASSWRTGSGNTIYF.

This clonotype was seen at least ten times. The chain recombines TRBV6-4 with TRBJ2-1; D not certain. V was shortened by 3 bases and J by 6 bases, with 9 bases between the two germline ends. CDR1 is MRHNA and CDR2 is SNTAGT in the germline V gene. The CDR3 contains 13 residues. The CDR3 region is CASSDGVSNEQFF. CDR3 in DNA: TGTGCCAGCAGTGATGGGGTGTCCAATGAGCAGTTCTTC.